One sample yielded the 22 T cell receptor beta chains listed below, sequenced in a study of glioma-infiltrating T cells after dendritic cell vaccination. Profiled with immunoSEQ multiplex PCR; TCRdb holds only in-frame clones, not every one. The sample consists of under 35,000 clones, 90% to 95% of them appearing once. This sample comprised blood, obtained before dendritic cell vaccination. The receptor set was obtained from a human donor with glioblastoma.

The rearrangement links TRBV7-9 to TRBJ2-1, with 7 bases lining up with TRBD1. Unmatched junction bases numbered 4, after V lost 3 bases and J lost 5 bases. Germline V CDR1 and CDR2: SEHNR, FQNEAQ (reference sequence). This CDR3 is built from 14 residues. CDR3 in DNA: TGTGCCAGCAGCTTTGGAACAGGGGACAATGAGCAGTTCTTC. Its protein is CASSFGTGDNEQFF. Full variable domain (missing parts from reference TRBV7-9 and TRBJ2-1): DTGVSQNPRHKITKRGQNVTFRCDPISEHNRLYWYRQTLGQGPEFLTYFQNEAQLEKSRLLSDRFSAERPKGSFSTLEIQRTEQGDSAMYLCASSFGTGDNEQFFGPGTRLTVL.

The chain uses TRBV6-1 and TRBJ1-2, with TRBD1 matching 9 bases. After removal of 5 bases from V and 4 bases from J, the junction contained 2 bases not matched to a gene. The CDR3 spans 13 residues. CDR1 is MNHNS and CDR2 is SASEGT in the germline V gene. Here the CDR3 reads CASSPDRGYGYTF. DNA of the CDR3: TGTGCCAGCAGTCCGGACAGGGGCTATGGCTACACCTTC.

This clone turned up a few times. The rearrangement links TRBV4-1 to TRBJ2-7, with a possible D match to TRBD1 (6 bases). Trimming removed 5 bases from V and 2 bases from J, with 16 bases in between. The CDR3 loop spans 15 amino acids. CDR1 and CDR2 from the germline V gene are MGHRA and YSYEKL. CDR3 nucleotide sequence: TGCGCCAGCAGCTTGGGGGCCCACACTCCCTACGAGCAGTACTTC. Amino acids: CASSLGAHTPYEQYF.

This clone was detected only a few times. Other DNA sequences in the sample encode the same CDR3. The rearrangement joins TRBV6-5 to TRBJ1-6; D is ambiguous. This CDR3 contains 13 residues. V gave up 10 bases and J gave up 10 bases, with 17 bases separating them. Germline CDR1 reads MNHEY; CDR2 reads SVGAGI. CDR3 amino acids: CATATGVYSPLHF. CDR3 DNA sequence: TGTGCCACTGCGACGGGAGTGTACTCACCCCTCCACTTT.

CDR3 region: CASTPGQGALGQFF. The CDR3 bases are TGTGCCAGCACCCCGGGACAGGGGGCGCTTGGGCAGTTCTTC. The rearrangement uses TRBV6-5 and TRBJ2-1; 12 bases are a match to TRBD1. This CDR3 has 14 residues. Germline lookup yields CDR1 MNHEY and CDR2 SVGAGI. Trimming removed 7 bases from V and 12 bases from J; junction bases left unmatched: 10.

The chain joins TRBV5-1 to TRBJ2-3, with 7 bases identical to TRBD2. CDR1 and CDR2 (germline): SGHRS, YFSETQ. The CDR3 extends over 14 amino acids. Trimming cost V 5 bases and J 3 bases; bases outside gene matches: 6. As DNA, the CDR3 is TGCGCCAGCAGAGCGCGGGGGACGACAGATACGCAGTATTTT. Translation gives CASRARGTTDTQYF.

V usage is TRBV7-2 and J usage is TRBJ1-3; D perhaps matches TRBD1 (6 bases). Trimming took off 1 base at V and 3 bases at J, with 13 bases between the two ends. CDR1 is SGHTA, CDR2 FQGNSA, per germline. There are 16 residues in the CDR3. The CDR3 is CASSLGGGPGGNTIYF. The CDR3 bases are TGTGCCAGCAGCTTAGGGGGGGGGCCGGGTGGAAACACCATATATTTT.

The chain recombines TRBV6-5 with TRBJ2-7; D unresolved. Per the germline V gene, CDR1 is MNHEY and CDR2 is SVGAGI. The V gene lost 2 bases and the J gene lost 2 bases, with 10 bases spanning the gap. The CDR3 contains 14 residues. CDR3 amino acids: CASSYGGTAYEQYF. The CDR3, as DNA: TGTGCCAGCAGTTACGGTGGCACCGCCTACGAGCAGTACTTC.

The V gene is TRBV7-8, the J gene TRBJ1-2; tentatively, D is TRBD1 (5 bases). The germline V gene encodes CDR1 SGHVS and CDR2 FQNEAQ. V was shortened by 5 bases and J by 6 bases, with 13 bases between the two germline ends. The CDR3 spans 13 residues. DNA for the CDR3: TGTGCCAGCAGCGCCGGGCGGGGGGATGGCTACACCTTC. Protein sequence: CASSAGRGDGYTF.

V usage is TRBV11-2 and J usage is TRBJ2-7; weak D call: TRBD2 (6 bases). Germline loops: CDR1 SGHAT, CDR2 FQNNGV. V was trimmed by 4 bases and J by 4 bases, leaving 14 bases between them. This CDR3 is built from 14 residues. This CDR3 reads CASSSRVGGYEQYF. DNA of the CDR3: TGTGCCAGCAGCTCGCGGGTTGGGGGGTACGAGCAGTACTTC.

Here the CDR3 DNA reads TGTGCCAGCAGCTGGGGCCCCAGGGTCAGCTCCTACGAGCAGTACTTC. It is translated as CASSWGPRVSSYEQYF. The chain couples TRBV5-6 to TRBJ2-5; a weak D match, TRBD1 (5 bases). The J call may be in error: the DNA end matches TRBJ2-7 better. The length of the CDR3 is 16 residues. The germline CDR1 and CDR2 sequences are SGHDT and YYEEEE.

Note on this clone: The junction differs from germline at one of its ends, possibly a read error. Other DNA sequences in the sample encode the same CDR3. The rearrangement links TRBV5-4 to TRBJ1-6; tentative D call: TRBD1 (5 bases). The CDR3 runs to 14 residues. Germline V gene lookup returns CDR1 SGHNT and CDR2 YYREEE (reference sequence). In DNA form, the CDR3 reads TGTGCCAGCAGCTTGGAGACAGCAAATTCCCCCCTCCACTTT. Its translation: CASSLETANSPLHF.

In nucleotides, the CDR3 is TGTGCCAGCAGCCACCTTTTTGACAGCTACTCCTACGAGCAGTACTTC. Translated: CASSHLFDSYSYEQYF. The chain joins TRBV7-4 to TRBJ2-5, with D perhaps TRBD1 (5 bases). TRBJ2-7 matches the DNA end more closely, so the J call is doubtful. The CDR3 loop spans 16 amino acids. CDR1 is SGHVT and CDR2 is SQSDAQ in the germline V gene.

V is TRBV7-2 and J is TRBJ2-3; D gene unclear. The CDR3 spans 14 residues. Trimming left V 1 base short and J 6 bases short, with 11 bases between. Per germline, CDR1 SGHTA and CDR2 FQGNSA. The DNA of the CDR3 is TGTGCCAGCAGCTTAGAGGCGGTCCTGGATACGCAGTATTTT. Amino acid sequence: CASSLEAVLDTQYF. Full variable domain (rest looked up from reference TRBV7-2 and TRBJ2-3): GAGVSQSPSNKVTEKGKDVELRCDPISGHTALYWYRQSLGQGLEFLIYFQGNSAPDKSGLPSDRFSAERTGGSVSTLTIQRTQQEDSAVYLCASSLEAVLDTQYFGPGTRLTVL.

The chain uses TRBV11-2 and TRBJ1-3; 10 positions match TRBD1. This CDR3 spans 16 amino acids. Trimming took 5 bases from V and 4 from J; bases not matched to a gene: 8. Germline CDR1 SGHAT, CDR2 FQNNGV. CDR3 loop: CASSEGTGVQGNTIYF. The CDR3 DNA is TGTGCCAGCAGCGAAGGGACAGGGGTTCAGGGAAACACCATATATTTT.

V is TRBV29-1 and J is TRBJ2-3; TRBD1 agrees at 7 bases. The V gene end was trimmed by 6 bases and the J gene end by 1 base; junction bases not matched to a gene: 7. In germline, CDR1 is SQVTM, CDR2 ANQGSEA. The CDR3 totals 14 residues. CDR3 nucleotide sequence: TGCAGCGTGATTGACAGGGTGGGCACAGATACGCAGTATTTT. Amino acid sequence: CSVIDRVGTDTQYF.

The CDR3 DNA is TGCGCCAGCAGCTCTTCACCCCAGACAGGGTACGAGCAGTACTTC. It yields the protein CASSSSPQTGYEQYF. The chain carries TRBV5-1 and TRBJ2-7; the match to TRBD1 covers 7 bases. Germline V CDR1 and CDR2: SGHRS, YFSETQ. The V segment lost 3 bases and the J segment 4 bases; nucleotides outside the gene matches: 10. The CDR3 totals 15 residues.

J is TRBJ2-5 and V is TRBV19; D may be TRBD1 (5 bases). V lost 4 bases and J 5 bases, leaving 11 bases between the germline ends. Germline V gene data show CDR1 as LNHDA and CDR2 as SQIVND (reference sequence). The CDR3 is 13 amino acids. In DNA form, the CDR3 reads TGTGCCAGTAGTACGGCACCAGGGGAGACCCAGTACTTC. This translates into CASSTAPGETQYF.

The chain is built from TRBV7-9 and TRBJ1-2, with no clear D. The V gene lost 4 bases and the J gene lost 6 bases, with 9 bases spanning the gap. The CDR3 contains 12 residues. The germline V gene has CDR1 SEHNR and CDR2 FQNEAQ (reference sequence). The CDR3 DNA is TGTGCCAGCAGCTCCTCTATGGATGGCTACACCTTC. Translated, it gives CASSSSMDGYTF.

The chain is built from TRBV6-1 and TRBJ2-3, with 16 bases that match TRBD2. V shed 2 bases and J 4 bases; nucleotides not matched to a gene: 6. The CDR3 extends over 18 amino acids. The germline CDR1 and CDR2 sequences are MNHNS and SASEGT. The CDR3 DNA reads TGTGCCAGCAGTGAATTAGGGACTAGCGGGGGGGGCCCAGATACGCAGTATTTT. This codes for CASSELGTSGGGPDTQYF.

The J gene is TRBJ1-2, the V gene TRBV13, with TRBD1 matching 9 bases. In germline, CDR1 is PRHDT, CDR2 FYEKMQ (reference sequence). J gave up 8 bases and V 6 bases, and 13 bases lay outside the gene matches. The CDR3 is 15 residues long. CDR3 DNA sequence: TGTGCCAGCAGACGAAATATACAGGGGGCGAGGGGCTACACCTTC. Protein: CASRRNIQGARGYTF.

The V call is TRBV7-9, the J call TRBJ1-4; D unresolved. Germline CDR1 SEHNR, CDR2 FQNEAQ (reference sequence). V gave up 7 bases and J gave up 6 bases, with 18 bases separating them. The CDR3 consists of 15 residues. The CDR3 loop is CASTQRGGGDEKLFF. DNA for the CDR3: TGTGCCAGCACCCAGCGTGGTGGAGGTGATGAAAAACTGTTTTTT.